This is a list of T cell receptor beta chains from one sample in a study of response to subunit inactivated influenza vaccine. TCRdb called the RT-PCR reads again in MiXCR, with one record for every CDR3 protein. The profile shows approximately 500,000 distinct CDR3 sequences, 14% of them singletons. Here the sequenced sample was PBMCs from blood, taken about 11 days after vaccination. These receptor sequences come from a man aged 45-65 years who received an inactivated influenza vaccine. Both conserved end residues are part of each CDR3. The D gene is left open where the match is weak. Rows may omit the clone size; those that give it use once, few, many or a size class.

TRBJ1-1 | few | TRBD1 | TRBV7-8 | TGTGCCAGCAGCCGCAGCAGGGGGACCACTGAAGCTTTCTTT | CASSRSRGTTEAFF
TRBJ2-7 | NA | NA | TRBV4-3 | TGCGCCAGCGGCCAAGATTCGGGGTTCCCCTACGAGCAGTACTTC | CASGQDSGFPYEQYF
TRBJ2-1 | NA | TRBD1 | TRBV7-8 | TGTGCCAGCAGCTCCGGGACAGTTCCCAATGAGCAGTTCTTC | CASSSGTVPNEQFF
TRBJ2-2 | few | NA | TRBV5-1 | TGCGCCAGCAGCTTGTACCCGATCGGGTTAAACACCGGGGAGCTGTTTTTT | CASSLYPIGLNTGELFF
TRBJ2-2 | few | TRBD2 | TRBV12-3/TRBV12-4 | TGTGCCAGCGAGCGGGGTGGCACCGGGGAGCTGTTTTTT | CASERGGTGELFF
TRBJ2-2 | NA | TRBD2 | TRBV12-5 | TGTGCTAGTGGTTTGGGATCGAAGGCTGGGACTAGAAACACCGGGGAGCTGTTTTTT | CASGLGSKAGTRNTGELFF
TRBJ1-1 | few | NA | TRBV20-1 | TGCAGCGCCCGGAGGACCACTGAAGCTTTCTTT | CSARRTTEAFF
TRBJ1-5 | few | NA | TRBV6-5 | TGTGCCAGCAGTTACTCGAGGCACCGCAATCAGCCCCAGCATTTT | CASSYSRHRNQPQHF
TRBJ2-7 | many | TRBD2 | TRBV20-1 | TGCAGTGCTATTTCTCTAGCGGGAGCTTCCTACGAGCAGTACTTC | CSAISLAGASYEQYF
TRBJ2-3 | NA | NA | TRBV20-1 | TGCAGTGCCCCCCAGGGGAGAACAGATACGCAGTATTTT | CSAPQGRTDTQYF
TRBJ2-7 | NA | TRBD2 | TRBV7-2 | TGTGCCAGCACCTTCGGGACTAGCGGGCCGTCCACGCAGTACTTC | CASTFGTSGPSTQYF